This record concerns one T cell receptor beta chain sequence. The antigen is unknown. Cells were frozen in aliquots of about 500,000, and one aliquot per fraction was sequenced. The sample belongs to a study of coeliac disease. The CDR3 length is 16 residues. The germline gives CDR1 SEHNR, CDR2 FQNEAQ (reference sequence). Trimming removed 5 bases at V and 3 bases at J, with 19 bases between. Data came from immunoSEQ multiplex PCR; TCRdb stores just in-frame clones and leaves some out. The sample lists a few thousand clones; less than 65% were seen once. Study findings and constraints: According to the authors, this method cannot detect gliadin-specific T cells in an unbiased way. Largely private TRB repertoires meant most sequences were sample-unique. Active celiac intraepithelial and lamina propria samples had lower TRB and TRG clonality than control samples.

This TCR was recovered from a woman aged 18-29 years with active celiac disease. The sequenced sample was intraepithelial lymphocytes from the gut. V gene TRBV7-9 combines with J gene TRBJ1-2; unclear D gene. The CDR3 here is CASSDSEKAFYYGYTF. For the CDR3, the DNA is TGTGCCAGCAGCGACTCGGAGAAGGCTTTCTACTATGGCTACACCTTC.